This entry lists 10 T cell receptor beta chains sequenced from one sample in a study of blood T cell repertoires in COVID-19. Only in-frame clones appear in the TCRdb table, and some are missing; sequencing was by immunoSEQ multiplex PCR. The profile covers roughly 52,000 clones, with around 88% appearing a single time and around 23% taken by the ten largest. Input material: peripheral blood. The receptors come from an elderly woman with acute or convalescent COVID-19.

The rearrangement links TRBV12-3 or TRBV12-4 to TRBJ2-7; maybe TRBD1 (6 bases). V was clipped by 4 bases and J by 4 bases, with 11 bases between them. CDR3 length: 13 amino acids. The CDR3 loop is CASSYRDFYEQYF. The CDR3 bases are TGTGCCAGCAGTTACAGGGATTTTTACGAGCAGTACTTC.

This clone was detected only a few times. This chain connects TRBV19 to TRBJ2-2, with a tentative D call TRBD2 (6 bases). Trimming left V 7 bases short and J 6 bases short, with 21 bases between. CDR1 LNHDA and CDR2 SQIVND come from the germline V gene (reference sequence). The CDR3 is 16 residues long. Here the CDR3 DNA reads TGTGCCAGTATAGAGCTAGCGACAACTGGCGCCGGGGAGCTGTTTTTT. Translating gives CASIELATTGAGELFF.

This chain uses TRBV18 with TRBJ2-7, with 7 positions matching TRBD1. The CDR3 is made up of 12 amino acids. Germline loops: CDR1 KGHSH, CDR2 LQKENI. Trimming at V came to 6 bases and at J to 6 bases, leaving 5 bases not matched to a gene. CDR3 coding DNA: TGTGCCAGCTCCCCTCCAGGGGGCGAGCAGTACGTC. Translating gives CASSPPGGEQYV.

J is TRBJ2-7 and V is TRBV5-1; possible D gene TRBD2, 6 bases. Germline-derived CDR1 and CDR2 are SGHRS and YFSETQ. The CDR3 has 16 residues. Trimming cost V 1 base and J 0 bases, with 14 bases left between them. This chain's CDR3 is CASSLSGGVSSYEQYF. The CDR3 nucleotides read TGCGCCAGCAGCTTGAGTGGCGGGGTGAGCTCCTACGAGCAGTACTTC.

Notes on this clone: Sequence at one end of the junction differs from germline and may be a read error. The chain joins TRBV7-7 to TRBJ2-2; TRBD1 aligns across 8 bases. This CDR3 spans 15 amino acids. CDR1 is SSHAT, CDR2 FNYEAQ, per germline (reference sequence). The CDR3 here is CASSPMDRATGELFF. The CDR3 coding sequence is TGTGCTAGCAGCCCGATGGACAGGGCCACCGGGGAGCTGTTTTTT.

The chain carries TRBV5-6 and TRBJ1-1; 8 bases map to TRBD1. The V segment lost 3 bases and the J segment 3 bases; nucleotides outside the gene matches: 4. The germline V gene encodes CDR1 SGHDT and CDR2 YYEEEE. This CDR3 spans 14 amino acids. Written as DNA, the CDR3 is TGTGCCAGCAGCTCTGGACAGGGCGACACTGAAGCTTTCTTT. It specifies CASSSGQGDTEAFF. The full variable domain, rest sourced from reference TRBV5-6 and TRBJ1-1, is DAGVTQSPTHLIKTRGQQVTLRCSPKSGHDTVSWYQQALGQGPQFIFQYYEEEERQRGNFPDRFSGHQFPNYSSELNVNALLLGDSALYLCASSSGQGDTEAFFGQGTRLTVV.

The chain is built from TRBV19 and TRBJ2-1; 7 bases are shared with TRBD1. CDR3 length: 14 residues. J gave up 1 base and V 7 bases, and 4 bases lay outside the gene matches. Germline V gene lookup returns CDR1 LNHDA and CDR2 SQIVND (reference sequence). CDR3 sequence (DNA): TGTGCCAGTACCCGGGACAGATCCTACAATGAGCAGTTCTTC. Translation: CASTRDRSYNEQFF.

This clone was detected only once. This rearrangement joins TRBV28 to TRBJ2-1; possible D gene TRBD2, 6 bases. The CDR3 is 16 amino acids. CDR1 MDHEN and CDR2 SYDVKM come from the germline V gene. V lost 5 bases to trimming and J lost 4 bases, with 18 bases between them. The CDR3: CASSGSAGRRYNEQFF. The CDR3 DNA reads as TGTGCCAGCAGTGGAAGTGCGGGGAGAAGGTACAATGAGCAGTTCTTC.

The chain joins TRBV7-3 to TRBJ1-1, with D possibly being TRBD1 (5 bases). CDR1 is SGHTA, CDR2 FQGTGA, per germline. Trimming removed 4 bases at V and 4 bases at J, with 13 bases between. CDR3 length: 14 amino acids. CDR3 residues: CASSSRARATEAFF. The DNA of the CDR3 is TGTGCCAGCAGCTCTCGGGCCAGGGCCACTGAAGCTTTCTTT.

This chain joins TRBV6-5 and TRBJ2-7, with 7 bases identical to TRBD1. The V segment lost 6 bases and the J segment 3 bases; nucleotides outside the gene matches: 8. CDR1 is MNHEY and CDR2 is SVGAGI in the germline V gene. CDR3 size: 14 residues. DNA of the CDR3: TGTGCCAGCAGCTCGACAGGGAGCGGCTACGAGCAGTACGTC. It is translated as CASSSTGSGYEQYV.